The 5 T cell receptor beta chains below were found in one sample sequenced in a study of T cell responses to AZD1222 COVID-19 vaccine. Some clones are missing from TCRdb's copy, which holds only in-frame ones; the method was immunoSEQ multiplex PCR. Among about 160,000 clones listed, 70% to 90% were seen once. Sequencing used peripheral blood, obtained 28 days after the second AZD1222 dose. The receptors shown here come from an adult who received the AZD1222 COVID-19 vaccine.

This clone was seen a handful of times. The chain uses TRBV4-3 and TRBJ2-7; 8 nucleotides align to TRBD2. CDR1 and CDR2 from the germline V gene are LGHNA and YSLEER. Trimming took 0 bases from V and 4 from J; bases not matched to a gene: 8. The CDR3 spans 16 residues. The CDR3 nucleotides are TGCGCCAGCAGCCAAGAGTGGGATAGCGGGGAGTACGAGCAGTACTTC. Protein product: CASSQEWDSGEYEQYF.

In this sample, this clone turned up once. The V gene is TRBV7-8, the J gene TRBJ1-5, with D possibly TRBD1 on 5 matching bases. Germline V gene lookup returns CDR1 SGHVS and CDR2 FQNEAQ. The CDR3 loop spans 13 amino acids. Trimming took off 2 bases at V and 7 bases at J, with 9 bases between the two ends. The CDR3, as DNA: TGTGCCAGCAGCTTAACAGGTTGGCAGCCCCAGCATTTT. Its translation: CASSLTGWQPQHF.

This chain uses TRBV7-3 with TRBJ1-1; 7 bases are a match to TRBD1. Trimming took 1 base from V and 5 from J; bases not matched to a gene: 7. The germline V gene encodes CDR1 SGHTA and CDR2 FQGTGA. This CDR3 region has 15 residues. CDR3 bases: TGTGCCAGCAGCTTAAATCCAGGGGGTAGAACTGAAGCTTTCTTT. Translating it yields CASSLNPGGRTEAFF. Together with reference TRBV7-3 and TRBJ1-1, the CDR3 gives the full variable domain: GAGVSQTPSNKVTEKGKYVELRCDPISGHTALYWYRQSLGQGPEFLIYFQGTGAADDSGLPNDRFFAVRPEGSVSTLKIQRTERGDSAVYLCASSLNPGGRTEAFFGQGTRLTVV.

V is TRBV27 and J is TRBJ1-2; tentative D call: TRBD1 (5 bases). Germline loops: CDR1 MNHEY, CDR2 SMNVEV (reference sequence). Trimming took off 5 bases at V and 7 bases at J, with 17 bases between the two ends. This CDR3 is built from 14 residues. The CDR3 sequence is CASSPRVEGIGYTF. The CDR3 bases are TGTGCCAGCAGTCCCAGGGTCGAGGGTATTGGCTACACCTTC.

This chain uses TRBV5-5 with TRBJ2-3; D unresolved. CDR1 and CDR2 from the germline V gene are SGHKS and YYEKEE (reference sequence). The CDR3 has 13 amino acids. V was shortened by 2 bases and J by 2 bases, with 6 bases between the two germline ends. In DNA, the CDR3 is TGTGCCAGCAGCTTTTTGGTCACAGATACGCAGTATTTT. Its translation is CASSFLVTDTQYF.